Below, 30 T cell receptor beta chains from the same sample are listed, as sequenced in a study of response to subunit inactivated influenza vaccine. TCRdb reprocessed the RT-PCR reads with MiXCR, giving one entry per CDR3 protein. Here the sample spans under 200,000 distinct CDR3 sequences, approximately 10% being singletons. Specimen: non-naive T cells sorted from PBMCs, collected about 40 days after vaccination. These receptors came from a man aged 45 to 65 who received an inactivated influenza vaccine.

This clonotype was picked up a small number of times. The chain recombines TRBV18 with TRBJ2-1; TRBD2 aligns across 14 bases. There are 18 residues in the CDR3. The junction had 7 bases not matched to a gene; V was cut back by 0 bases and J by 6 bases. In germline, CDR1 is KGHSH, CDR2 LQKENI. Here the CDR3 reads CASSPPGLAGATPNEQFF. CDR3 coding DNA: TGTGCCAGCTCACCACCGGGACTAGCGGGGGCAACCCCCAATGAGCAGTTCTTC.

The sample holds many counts of this clonotype. The V call is TRBV20-1, the J call TRBJ1-2; D is perhaps TRBD1 (6 bases). There are 15 residues in the CDR3. Trimming left V 0 bases short and J 4 bases short, with 15 bases between. Germline assignment: CDR1 DFQATT and CDR2 SNEGSKA (reference sequence). CDR3 region: CSAREPGGTGYGYTF. In nucleotides, the CDR3 is TGCAGTGCTAGAGAACCCGGGGGCACAGGCTATGGCTACACCTTC.

This clonotype showed up many times. The gene calls are TRBV20-1 and TRBJ2-7; TRBD1 aligns across 7 bases. The CDR3 is 12 amino acids. After removal of 4 bases from V and 3 bases from J, the junction contained 3 bases not matched to a gene. The germline V gene has CDR1 DFQATT and CDR2 SNEGSKA (reference sequence). The CDR3 DNA follows: TGCAGTGCTAACGCAGGGGGCTACGAGCAGTACTTC. Translation gives CSANAGGYEQYF.

This clonotype has ten or more counts. The rearrangement links TRBV6-1 to TRBJ1-2, with D unclear. Germline loops: CDR1 MNHNS, CDR2 SASEGT. This CDR3 contains 12 residues. V lost 8 bases, J lost 8 bases, and 15 bases lay in between. CDR3 region: CASEEDHGGYTF. CDR3 nucleotide sequence: TGTGCCAGCGAAGAGGACCACGGAGGCTACACCTTC.

The table lists this clonotype with many counts. The rearrangement joins TRBV29-1 to TRBJ2-1, with D possibly being TRBD1 or TRBD2 (5 bases each). The CDR3 consists of 15 residues. Trimming removed 7 bases from V and 0 bases from J, with 16 bases in between. Germline assignment: CDR1 SQVTM and CDR2 ANQGSEA. The CDR3 DNA reads TGCAGCGCCCCAACAGGTGGGGGCTCCTACAATGAGCAGTTCTTC. This sequence encodes CSAPTGGGSYNEQFF.

This clonotype occurred a few times. The chain employs TRBV7-2 and TRBJ2-3; D tentatively fits TRBD1 or TRBD2 (5 bases each). This CDR3 contains 17 residues. In germline, CDR1 is SGHTA, CDR2 FQGNSA. Trimming took off 3 bases at V and 2 bases at J, with 18 bases between the two ends. The CDR3 protein is CASSLNRLGPYTDTQYF. The CDR3 bases are TGTGCCAGCAGCTTGAATCGACTGGGACCATACACAGATACGCAGTATTTT.

This clonotype was detected a few times. The chain couples TRBV18 to TRBJ1-1; 7 nucleotides align to TRBD1. The ends lost 4 bases at V and 4 bases at J; junction bases unmatched: 9. CDR1 is KGHSH, CDR2 LQKENI, per germline. The CDR3 runs to 15 residues. The CDR3 coding sequence is TGTGCCAGCTCACAATCCGGGACAGTCTCCACTGAAGCTTTCTTT. It specifies CASSQSGTVSTEAFF.

The chain is built from TRBV6-1 and TRBJ1-5; TRBD1 matches 7 bases. Trimming removed 9 bases from V and 0 bases from J; junction bases left unmatched: 11. The CDR3 extends over 16 amino acids. Germline lookup yields CDR1 MNHNS and CDR2 SASEGT. The CDR3 nucleotides are TGTGCCAGTAAAAAGGACAGGCTTAGTAGCAATCAGCCCCAGCATTTT. It translates to CASKKDRLSSNQPQHF.

This clonotype appeared many times. The chain is built from TRBV7-3 and TRBJ2-3, with no clear D. The V gene's germline CDR1 is SGHTA and CDR2 FQGTGA. CDR3 length: 13 amino acids. The V end lost 3 bases, the J end lost 4 bases, and 8 bases lay between the germline ends. CDR3 sequence reads: CASSFTGPDTQYF. In nucleotides, the CDR3 is TGTGCCAGCAGCTTTACGGGTCCAGATACGCAGTATTTT.

This clonotype was seen more than once but under ten times. The chain combines TRBV4-3 with TRBJ2-7, with 7 nucleotides matching TRBD1. The J segment lost 1 base and the V segment lost 0 bases, leaving 3 bases of the junction unmatched. Germline-derived CDR1 and CDR2 are LGHNA and YSLEER. The CDR3 extends over 15 amino acids. CDR3 loop: CASSQDEGASYEQYF. The CDR3 coding sequence is TGCGCCAGCAGCCAAGATGAGGGGGCGTCCTACGAGCAGTACTTC.

J is TRBJ2-6 and V is TRBV5-6; 12 bases match TRBD1. J was trimmed by 5 bases and V by 4 bases; bases with no gene match: 7. The CDR3 has 17 residues. The V gene's germline CDR1 is SGHDT and CDR2 YYEEEE. The CDR3 is CASSRGQGARRANVLTF. The CDR3 DNA reads TGTGCCAGCAGCAGGGGACAGGGGGCGCGGAGGGCCAACGTCCTGACTTTC.

This clonotype was counted ten times or more. The chain joins TRBV5-1 to TRBJ2-5, with D possibly called TRBD1 or TRBD2 (5 bases each). CDR3 length: 15 residues. The germline CDR1 and CDR2 sequences are SGHRS and YFSETQ. Trimming took 4 bases from V and 5 from J, leaving 18 bases between them. Here the CDR3 reads CASSPLGVPSETQYF. CDR3 nucleotide sequence: TGCGCCAGCAGCCCGCTGGGGGTCCCAAGCGAGACCCAGTACTTC. The full variable domain, its missing parts supplied by reference TRBV5-1 and TRBJ2-5, is KAGVTQTPRYLIKTRGQQVTLSCSPISGHRSVSWYQQTPGQGLQFLFEYFSETQRNKGNFPGRFSGRQFSNSRSEMNVSTLELGDSALYLCASSPLGVPSETQYFGPGTRLLVL.

The table lists this clonotype with many counts. V and J are TRBV5-1 and TRBJ2-2, with 10 bases matching TRBD1. CDR3 size: 19 residues. Trimming took 5 bases from V and 0 from J; bases not matched to a gene: 13. Looked up from germline, CDR1 is SGHRS and CDR2 is YFSETQ. This CDR3 is CASSRGDRGVSANTGELFF. DNA for the CDR3: TGCGCCAGCAGTCGTGGGGACAGGGGCGTATCCGCGAACACCGGGGAGCTGTTTTTT. Based on the CDR3 plus reference TRBV5-1 and TRBJ2-2, the full variable domain is KAGVTQTPRYLIKTRGQQVTLSCSPISGHRSVSWYQQTPGQGLQFLFEYFSETQRNKGNFPGRFSGRQFSNSRSEMNVSTLELGDSALYLCASSRGDRGVSANTGELFFGEGSRLTVL.

This clonotype was detected a few times. The chain employs TRBV7-9 and TRBJ1-1; D possibly corresponds to TRBD1 (6 bases). V lost 3 bases to trimming and J lost 1 base, with 9 bases between them. Germline-derived CDR1 and CDR2 are SEHNR and FQNEAQ (reference sequence). There are 14 residues in the CDR3. CDR3 nucleotide sequence: TGTGCCAGCAGCTTCGGACAGTCGAACACTGAAGCTTTCTTT. Translation: CASSFGQSNTEAFF.

This rearrangement joins TRBV6-2 or TRBV6-3 to TRBJ2-1; 8 nucleotides agree with TRBD1. Germline V gene lookup returns CDR1 MNHEY and CDR2 SVGEGT. The trim removed 2 bases at V and 6 bases at J, leaving 6 bases unmatched. The CDR3 is made up of 15 amino acids. The CDR3 nucleotides are TGTGCCAGCAGTTACGGACAGGGCCACACCAATGAGCAGTTCTTC. Amino acid sequence: CASSYGQGHTNEQFF.

This clonotype was picked up many times. CDR3 DNA sequence: TGCGCCAGCAGCCAAGGCCGGCGAGGGAGTTCCAAAAACATTCAGTACTTC. Encoded protein: CASSQGRRGSSKNIQYF. This rearrangement joins TRBV4-3 to TRBJ2-4; TRBD2 might be the D (5 bases). The V end lost 1 base, the J end lost 2 bases, and 15 bases lay between the germline ends. From germline, CDR1 is LGHNA and CDR2 YSLEER. The CDR3 runs 17 residues.

This clonotype was found many times. V is TRBV20-1 and J is TRBJ2-7, with a possible D match to TRBD1 (5 bases). V gave up 0 bases and J gave up 3 bases, with 18 bases separating them. The CDR3 is 16 amino acids. Germline values: CDR1 DFQATT, CDR2 SNEGSKA (reference sequence). The CDR3 DNA is TGCAGTGCTAGAGATTATCTGAGACAGATCGACTACGAGCAGTACTTC. Protein product: CSARDYLRQIDYEQYF.

The chain has TRBV10-3 and TRBJ1-5; the match to TRBD1 covers 10 bases. This CDR3 contains 17 residues. V lost 5 bases to trimming and J lost 3 bases; unmatched junction nucleotides: 10. Germline V gene data show CDR1 as ENHRY and CDR2 as SYGVKD. The DNA for the CDR3 is TGTGCCATCAGTCAGACATACGGGACAGGGGTCAATCAGCCCCAGCATTTT. Its protein is CAISQTYGTGVNQPQHF.

The V call is TRBV5-4, the J call TRBJ2-5; 10 bases agree with TRBD1. Germline V lookup: CDR1 SGHNT, CDR2 YYREEE (reference sequence). J was trimmed by 2 bases and V by 9 bases; bases with no gene match: 4. The CDR3 loop spans 13 amino acids. CDR3 sequence reads: CATWTGGQETQYF. Here the CDR3 DNA reads TGTGCCACCTGGACAGGGGGTCAAGAGACCCAGTACTTC.

The V gene is TRBV4-2, the J gene TRBJ1-1, with D hard to call. Germline values: CDR1 LGHNA, CDR2 YNFKEQ. This CDR3 region has 15 residues. Trimming cost V 0 bases and J 1 base, with 9 bases left between them. The CDR3, as DNA: TGTGCCAGCAGCCAAGATCACGGAAAGAACACTGAAGCTTTCTTT. Its translation is CASSQDHGKNTEAFF.

The chain recombines TRBV6-5 with TRBJ1-4; D uncertain. Germline CDR1 is MNHEY and CDR2 is SVGAGI. The V end was cut by 2 bases, the J end by 3 bases, with 13 bases between. The length of the CDR3 is 16 residues. The CDR3 sequence is CASSYDRSASNEKLFF. DNA of the CDR3: TGTGCCAGCAGTTACGATCGATCCGCCTCTAATGAAAAACTGTTTTTT.

The V call is TRBV7-6, the J call TRBJ2-2; possible D gene TRBD1, 5 bases. This CDR3 is 17 amino acids long. V lost 7 bases, J lost 3 bases, and 21 bases lay in between. Germline CDR1 and CDR2: SGHVS and FNYEAQ. The CDR3 loop is CASTVTLPDKYTGELFF. CDR3 DNA: TGTGCCAGCACCGTGACCCTTCCGGACAAGTACACCGGGGAGCTGTTTTTT.

This clonotype was counted between two and nine times. The rearrangement joins TRBV6-1 to TRBJ2-2; D remains ambiguous. The germline gives CDR1 MNHNS, CDR2 SASEGT. Trimming left V 4 bases short and J 5 bases short, with 8 bases between. This CDR3 has 13 residues. This CDR3 reads CASSVGWTGELFF. CDR3 coding DNA: TGTGCCAGCAGTGTAGGGTGGACCGGGGAGCTGTTTTTT.

The CDR3 protein is CASSNITGTTDTQYF. For the CDR3, the DNA is TGCGCCAGCAGCAACATTACAGGGACAACAGATACGCAGTATTTT. The chain is built from TRBV5-1 and TRBJ2-3, with a weak D call TRBD1 (6 bases). CDR1 is SGHRS and CDR2 is YFSETQ in the germline V gene. CDR3 length equals 15 residues. The V end lost 4 bases, the J end lost 3 bases, and 15 bases lay between the germline ends.

CDR3 nucleotides: TGTGCCAGCAAGGACAGGGTCAATTCACCCCTCCACTTT. Amino acid sequence: CASKDRVNSPLHF. The rearrangement joins TRBV6-7 to TRBJ1-6; 8 bases are shared with TRBD1. TRBV6-7 falls under the ORF class, with uncertain function. The CDR3 runs to 13 residues. J gave up 7 bases and V 7 bases, and 3 bases lay outside the gene matches.

The chain has TRBV9 and TRBJ2-2, with TRBD1 matching 9 bases. The trim removed 3 bases at V and 4 bases at J, leaving 7 bases unmatched. CDR3 length: 16 residues. The V gene's germline CDR1 is SGDLS and CDR2 YYNGEE. CDR3 in amino acids: CASSAGTGPITGELFF. DNA of the CDR3: TGTGCCAGCAGCGCCGGGACAGGGCCTATCACCGGGGAGCTGTTTTTT.

J is TRBJ1-2 and V is TRBV20-1; weak D call: TRBD1 (5 bases). The CDR3 covers 14 residues. Deletions cut 7 bases from V and 4 bases from J, with 19 bases between. CDR1 is DFQATT, CDR2 SNEGSKA, per germline (reference sequence). In DNA, the CDR3 is TGCAGTGGGCGGGGTCCGGGACTTTCCTATGGCTACACCTTC. Translation gives CSGRGPGLSYGYTF.

This clonotype was observed many times. One junction end disagrees with the germline gene, perhaps due to a read error. The CDR3 loop reads CASREGLASGEQFF. CDR3 bases: TGTGCCAGCAGGGAAGGACTAGCTTCGGGTGAGCAGTTCTTC. The chain links TRBV2 to TRBJ2-1; 8 bases align to TRBD2. The CDR3 is 14 amino acids. The germline V gene has CDR1 SNHLY and CDR2 FYNNEI.

The rearrangement joins TRBV12-3 or TRBV12-4 to TRBJ1-4, with D perhaps TRBD1 (5 bases). V lost 6 bases, J lost 7 bases, and 15 bases lay in between. The CDR3 loop spans 14 amino acids. DNA for the CDR3: TGTGCCAGCAGCCCTGACAGCTTGGGTGAAAAACTGTTTTTT. This gives the protein CASSPDSLGEKLFF.

There are a few counts of this clonotype. The chain is built from TRBV2 and TRBJ2-7, with 8 bases lining up with TRBD1. This CDR3 is built from 15 residues. Germline V lookup: CDR1 SNHLY, CDR2 FYNNEI. Trimming took 2 bases from V and 5 from J; bases not matched to a gene: 8. The CDR3: CASSENQGAIHEQYF. DNA for the CDR3: TGTGCCAGCAGTGAAAACCAGGGGGCGATTCACGAGCAGTACTTC.